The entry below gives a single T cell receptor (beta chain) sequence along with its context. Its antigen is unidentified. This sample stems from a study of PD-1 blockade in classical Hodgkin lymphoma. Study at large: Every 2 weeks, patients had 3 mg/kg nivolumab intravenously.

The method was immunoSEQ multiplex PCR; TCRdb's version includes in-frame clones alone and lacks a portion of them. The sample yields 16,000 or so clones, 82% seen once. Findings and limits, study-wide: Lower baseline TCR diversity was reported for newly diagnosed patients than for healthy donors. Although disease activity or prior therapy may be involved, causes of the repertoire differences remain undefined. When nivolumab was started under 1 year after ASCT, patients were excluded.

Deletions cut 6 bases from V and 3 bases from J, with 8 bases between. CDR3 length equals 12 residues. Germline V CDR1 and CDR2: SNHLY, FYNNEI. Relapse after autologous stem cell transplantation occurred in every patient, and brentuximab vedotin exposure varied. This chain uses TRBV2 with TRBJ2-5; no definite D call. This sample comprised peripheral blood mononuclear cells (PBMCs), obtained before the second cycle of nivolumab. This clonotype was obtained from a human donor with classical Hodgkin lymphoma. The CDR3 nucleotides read TGTGCCAGCAGGCAGATGAAAGAGACCCAGTACTTC. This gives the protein CASRQMKETQYF.